This TCR beta chain was identified during a study of T cell responses to AZD1222 COVID-19 vaccine. Study results and limitations: Baseline antibody screening turned up just a handful of seropositive AZD1222 recipients. Spike-specific TCR breadth and depth rose after two AZD1222 doses. The donor cohort was predominantly white British with a female majority, and clonal diversity may have been underestimated.

The data were produced by immunoSEQ multiplex PCR, yet TCRdb's version contains in-frame clones alone and is incomplete. The sample lists about 96,000 clones, about 90% occurring once. This clone appeared a few times. What it binds is unknown. CDR3 length: 13 amino acids. Germline-derived CDR1 and CDR2 are MNHEY and SVGEGT. Trimming left V 2 bases short and J 3 bases short, with 4 bases between. This specimen was peripheral blood, taken on day 0 of MenACWY control vaccination. This TCR derives from an adult in good health. The chain joins TRBV6-2 or TRBV6-3 to TRBJ2-2; D remains unclear. CDR3 protein: CASSYRDTGELFF. The CDR3, as DNA: TGTGCCAGCAGTTACAGGGACACCGGGGAGCTGTTTTTT.